These 9 T cell receptor beta chains came from one sample sequenced in a study of type 1 and type 2 diabetes patients. Amplification started from genomic DNA. Multiplex PCR with 30 forward and 13 reverse primers amplified the TCR beta CDR3. In TCRdb, the multiplex PCR reads were re-called with MiXCR into one record per CDR3 protein. The repertoire holds under 300,000 distinct CDR3 sequences, more than 40% seen once, with roughly 15% in the top ten. Sequenced material: peripheral blood mononuclear cells (PBMCs). The source of these receptors is a man aged 18 to 29 with type 2 diabetes.

The chain has TRBV20-1 and TRBJ2-3; no clear D. Trimming pared 8 bases from V and 2 bases from J, leaving 14 bases between. The germline CDR1 and CDR2 sequences are DFQATT and SNEGSKA (reference sequence). This CDR3 region has 13 residues. The CDR3 nucleotides read TGCAGTCCACTTAGTATGTACACAGATACGCAGTATTTT. Translated, it gives CSPLSMYTDTQYF.

V and J are TRBV6-6 and TRBJ2-7; D assignment may be TRBD1 or TRBD2 (5 bases each). The CDR3 spans 15 residues. V gave up 6 bases and J gave up 3 bases, with 18 bases separating them. The germline CDR1 and CDR2 sequences are MNHNY and SVGAGI (reference sequence). CDR3 region: CASSHRDGLFYEQYF. The DNA of the CDR3 is TGTGCCAGCAGCCACCGGGACGGACTCTTCTACGAGCAGTACTTC.

V is TRBV6-5 and J is TRBJ1-1; D is undetermined. This CDR3 spans 12 amino acids. Germline V gives CDR1 MNHEY, CDR2 SVGAGI. Trimming removed 5 bases from V and 5 bases from J, with 9 bases in between. The CDR3 spells CASSAGSTEAFF. In nucleotides, the CDR3 is TGTGCCAGCAGTGCGGGGAGTACTGAAGCTTTCTTT.

The chain has TRBV5-4 and TRBJ1-3; tentatively, D is TRBD1 (5 bases). Trimming removed 3 bases at V and 2 bases at J, with 9 bases between. The CDR3 sequence is 14 residues long. Germline V gene sequence: CDR1 SGHNT, CDR2 YYREEE (reference sequence). In nucleotides, the CDR3 is TGTGCCAGCAGCTCGCAGACAGCTGGAAACACCATATATTTT. This translates into CASSSQTAGNTIYF.

This clonotype was recorded a few times. The chain joins TRBV10-3 to TRBJ2-2; perhaps TRBD2 as D (5 bases). Trimming pared 6 bases from V and 3 bases from J, leaving 8 bases between. Germline V gene lookup returns CDR1 ENHRY and CDR2 SYGVKD. The CDR3 runs to 13 residues. CDR3 amino acids: CAIRDSYTGELFF. Here the CDR3 DNA reads TGTGCCATCAGGGACTCGTACACCGGGGAGCTGTTTTTT.

Of note for this clonotype: Given the absence of the conserved phenylalanine or tryptophan at the CDR3 end, a read error is likely. CDR3 coding DNA: TGTGCCAGCAAGTTTACGGGCTCCTACGAGCAGTACCTC. Its protein product is CASKFTGSYEQYL. J is TRBJ2-7 and V is TRBV27; D remains ambiguous. V was pared by 7 bases and J by 0 bases, with 10 bases between. The CDR3 loop spans 13 amino acids. Germline CDR1 is MNHEY and CDR2 is SMNVEV (reference sequence).

In this sample, this clonotype turned up a few times. The chain combines TRBV24-1 with TRBJ2-3; D remains ambiguous. The germline V gene has CDR1 KGHDR and CDR2 SFDVKD. This CDR3 spans 13 amino acids. Trimming removed 1 base at V and 2 bases at J, with 3 bases between. DNA of the CDR3: TGTGCCACCAGTGATTTCCCCACAGATACGCAGTATTTT. It translates to CATSDFPTDTQYF.

The V and J genes are TRBV7-3 and TRBJ2-1; D unresolved. The CDR3 loop spans 17 amino acids. V gave up 5 bases and J gave up 0 bases, with 17 bases separating them. The germline gives CDR1 SGHTA, CDR2 FQGTGA. The CDR3 sequence: CASSQLLRSSSYNEQFF. The CDR3 region has the DNA TGTGCCAGCAGCCAACTTTTGCGGTCTAGCTCCTACAATGAGCAGTTCTTC.

This clonotype was detected only a few times. The chain employs TRBV25-1 and TRBJ1-6, with D uncertain. Per germline, CDR1 MGHDK and CDR2 SYGVNS. Trimming removed 3 bases from V and 0 bases from J, with 12 bases in between. The CDR3 has 17 residues. The CDR3 spells CASSDSPTSSYNSPLHF. The CDR3 DNA follows: TGTGCCAGCAGTGATTCTCCGACGAGCTCCTATAATTCACCCCTCCACTTT. Drawing the rest from reference TRBV25-1 and TRBJ1-6, the complete variable domain is EADIYQTPRYLVIGTGKKITLECSQTMGHDKMYWYQQDPGMELHLIHYSYGVNSTEKGDLSSESTVSRIRTEHFPLTLESARPSHTSQYLCASSDSPTSSYNSPLHFGNGTRLTVT.